Given below is one TCR beta chain in context. Its target antigen remains unknown. No base-level quality is on record; no much larger clone is a single base apart. Library preparation was by the immunoSEQ multiplex PCR assay. Held by TCRdb, this immuneACCESS table contains in-frame sequences only and omits some clones. Under half of the omission traces to an unresolved V gene where checked; the cause of the rest is unknown. The sample table lists roughly 620 clones, 70% to 90% of them with a count of one. The ten largest clonotypes hold under 20% of the sample. The sample comes from a study of T cell repertoires in chronic hepatitis B (dated by TCRdb to about 2019). The CDR1 and CDR2 encoded by the germline V gene are SGHDT and YYEEEE. There are 16 amino acids in the CDR3, from cysteine to phenylalanine inclusive. Only the CDR3 DNA stays, 48 bases, in frame from base 1. V drops 3 bases and J drops 4 bases, leaving 20 bases in between.

The chain was built from TRBV5-6 and TRBJ2-7; the D element could tentatively be TRBD1 or TRBD2, as 5 bases agree for each. The specimen was total CD8+ T cells from PBMCs. This TCR was sampled from a human donor with chronic hepatitis B virus infection. The DNA sequence is TGTGCCAGCAGCTCCCTTTTGGCCGGGACCATTTACGAGCAGTACTTC. Translated, it reads CASSSLLAGTIYEQYF.